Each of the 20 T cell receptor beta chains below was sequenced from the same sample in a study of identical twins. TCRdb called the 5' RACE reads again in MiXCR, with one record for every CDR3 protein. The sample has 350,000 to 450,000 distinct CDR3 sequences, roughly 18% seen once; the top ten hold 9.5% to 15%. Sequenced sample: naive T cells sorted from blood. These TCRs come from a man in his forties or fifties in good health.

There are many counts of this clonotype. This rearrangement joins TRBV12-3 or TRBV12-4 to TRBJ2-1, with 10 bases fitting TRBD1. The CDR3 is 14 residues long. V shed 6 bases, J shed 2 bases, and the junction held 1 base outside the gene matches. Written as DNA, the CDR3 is TGTGCCAGCAGAGACAGGGGGCCCTACAATGAGCAGTTCTTC. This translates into CASRDRGPYNEQFF.

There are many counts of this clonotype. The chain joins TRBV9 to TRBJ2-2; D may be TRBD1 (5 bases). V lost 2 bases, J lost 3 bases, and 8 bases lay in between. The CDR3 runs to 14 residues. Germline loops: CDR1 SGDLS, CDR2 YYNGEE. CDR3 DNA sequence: TGTGCCAGCAGCGTTTCCAGGGACACCGGGGAGCTGTTTTTT. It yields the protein CASSVSRDTGELFF.

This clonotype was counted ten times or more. Here the CDR3 DNA reads TGTGCCAGTAGGACAACAGGGGGCTGGACGCAGTATTTT. Protein sequence: CASRTTGGWTQYF. The gene calls are TRBV19 and TRBJ2-3; 9 nucleotides align to TRBD1. Germline trimming cut 6 bases from V and 9 bases from J; bases unmatched to any gene: 7. CDR1 LNHDA and CDR2 SQIVND come from the germline V gene (reference sequence). This CDR3 is 13 amino acids long.

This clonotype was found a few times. CDR3 loop: CASSLTLTISGNTIYF. Written as DNA, the CDR3 is TGTGCCAGCAGCTTGACTCTCACGATTTCAGGAAACACCATATATTTT. This chain links TRBV7-9 with TRBJ1-3; no clear D gene. Looked up from germline, CDR1 is SEHNR and CDR2 is FQNEAQ (reference sequence). The length of the CDR3 is 16 residues. V shed 3 bases and J shed 4 bases, with 16 bases lying between them.

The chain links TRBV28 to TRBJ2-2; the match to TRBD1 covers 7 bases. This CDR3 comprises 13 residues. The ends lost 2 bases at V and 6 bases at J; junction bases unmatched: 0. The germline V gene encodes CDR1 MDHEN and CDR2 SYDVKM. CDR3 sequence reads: CASSLDRAGELFF. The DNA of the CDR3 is TGTGCCAGCAGTTTAGACAGGGCCGGGGAGCTGTTTTTT. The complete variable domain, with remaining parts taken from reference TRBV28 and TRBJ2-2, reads DVKVTQSSRYLVKRTGEKVFLECVQDMDHENMFWYRQDPGLGLRLIYFSYDVKMKEKGDIPEGYSVSREKKERFSLILESASTNQTSMYLCASSLDRAGELFFGEGSRLTVL.

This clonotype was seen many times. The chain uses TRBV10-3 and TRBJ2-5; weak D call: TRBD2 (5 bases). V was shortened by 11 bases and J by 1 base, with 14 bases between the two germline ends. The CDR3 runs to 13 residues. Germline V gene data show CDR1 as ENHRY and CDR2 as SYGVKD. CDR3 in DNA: TGTGCCTCCAACCGGGGAACCCAAGAGACCCAGTACTTC. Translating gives CASNRGTQETQYF.

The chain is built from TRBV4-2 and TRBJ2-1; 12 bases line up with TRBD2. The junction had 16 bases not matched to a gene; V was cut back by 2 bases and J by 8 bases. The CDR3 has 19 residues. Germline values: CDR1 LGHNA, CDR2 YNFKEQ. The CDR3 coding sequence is TGTGCCAGCAGCCAACCAAGACAGGGAAGGACTAGCGGGATCTATGAGCAGTTCTTC. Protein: CASSQPRQGRTSGIYEQFF.

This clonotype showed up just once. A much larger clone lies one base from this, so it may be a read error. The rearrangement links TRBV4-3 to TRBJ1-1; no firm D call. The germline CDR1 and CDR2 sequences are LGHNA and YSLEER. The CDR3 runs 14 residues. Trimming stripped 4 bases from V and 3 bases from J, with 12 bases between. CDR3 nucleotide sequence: TGCGCCAGCAGCCGGAACGGACTGGACACTGAAGCTTTCTTT. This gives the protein CASSRNGLDTEAFF.

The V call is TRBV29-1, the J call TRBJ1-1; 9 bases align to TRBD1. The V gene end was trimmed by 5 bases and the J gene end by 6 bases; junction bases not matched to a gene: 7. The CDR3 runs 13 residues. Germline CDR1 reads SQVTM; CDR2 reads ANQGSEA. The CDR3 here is CSVWGTGRAEAFF. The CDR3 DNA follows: TGCAGCGTTTGGGGGACAGGGCGGGCTGAAGCTTTCTTT.

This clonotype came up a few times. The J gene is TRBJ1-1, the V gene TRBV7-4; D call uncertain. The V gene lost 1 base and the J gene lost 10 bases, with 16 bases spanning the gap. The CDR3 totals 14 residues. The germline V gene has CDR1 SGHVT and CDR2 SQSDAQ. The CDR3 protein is CASSLVPCWLAAFF. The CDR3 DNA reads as TGTGCCAGCAGCTTAGTTCCTTGCTGGTTAGCAGCTTTCTTT.

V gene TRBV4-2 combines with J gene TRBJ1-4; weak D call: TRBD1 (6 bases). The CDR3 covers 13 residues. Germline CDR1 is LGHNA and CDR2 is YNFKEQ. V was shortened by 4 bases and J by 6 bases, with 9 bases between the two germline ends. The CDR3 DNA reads TGTGCCAGCAGCCTCGGGGGCCATGAAAAACTGTTTTTT. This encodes CASSLGGHEKLFF.

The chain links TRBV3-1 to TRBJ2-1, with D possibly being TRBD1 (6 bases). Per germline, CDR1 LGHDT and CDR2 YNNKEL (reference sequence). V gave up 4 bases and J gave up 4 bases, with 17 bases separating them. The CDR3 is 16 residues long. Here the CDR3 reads CASSLGTRLIYNEQFF. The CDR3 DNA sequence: TGTGCCAGCAGCCTCGGGACAAGGTTGATATACAATGAGCAGTTCTTC.

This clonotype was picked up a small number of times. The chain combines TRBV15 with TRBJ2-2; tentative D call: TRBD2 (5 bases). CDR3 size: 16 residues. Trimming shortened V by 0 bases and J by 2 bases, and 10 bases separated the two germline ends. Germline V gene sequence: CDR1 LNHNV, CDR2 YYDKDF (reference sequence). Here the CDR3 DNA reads TGTGCCACCAGCAGAGAAGCAGCGGCAAACACCGGGGAGCTGTTTTTT. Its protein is CATSREAAANTGELFF.

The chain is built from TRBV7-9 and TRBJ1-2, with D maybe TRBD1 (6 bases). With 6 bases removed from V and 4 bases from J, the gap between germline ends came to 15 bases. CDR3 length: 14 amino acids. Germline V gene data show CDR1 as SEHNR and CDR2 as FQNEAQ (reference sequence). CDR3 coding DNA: TGTGCCAGCAGTCCCGATCAGGGGAGCTATGGCTACACCTTC. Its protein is CASSPDQGSYGYTF.

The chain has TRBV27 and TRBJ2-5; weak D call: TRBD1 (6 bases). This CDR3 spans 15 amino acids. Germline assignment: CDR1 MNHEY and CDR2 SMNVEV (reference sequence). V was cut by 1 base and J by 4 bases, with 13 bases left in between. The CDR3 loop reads CASSLWGQNGETQYF. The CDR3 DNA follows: TGTGCCAGCAGTTTATGGGGGCAAAATGGAGAGACCCAGTACTTC.

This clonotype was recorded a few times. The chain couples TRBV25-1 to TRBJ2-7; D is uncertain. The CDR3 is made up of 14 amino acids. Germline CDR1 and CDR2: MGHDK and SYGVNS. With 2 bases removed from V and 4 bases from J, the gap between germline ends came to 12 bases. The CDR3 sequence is CASSERHEVYEQYF. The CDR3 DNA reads TGTGCCAGCAGTGAACGACACGAGGTTTACGAGCAGTACTTC.

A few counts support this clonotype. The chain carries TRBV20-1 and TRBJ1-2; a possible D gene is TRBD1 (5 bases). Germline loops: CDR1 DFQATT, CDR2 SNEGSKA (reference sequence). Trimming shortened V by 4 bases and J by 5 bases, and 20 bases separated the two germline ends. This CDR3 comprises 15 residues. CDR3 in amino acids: CSANTGTAFGYGYTF. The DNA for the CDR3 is TGCAGTGCTAACACCGGGACGGCATTTGGGTATGGCTACACCTTC.

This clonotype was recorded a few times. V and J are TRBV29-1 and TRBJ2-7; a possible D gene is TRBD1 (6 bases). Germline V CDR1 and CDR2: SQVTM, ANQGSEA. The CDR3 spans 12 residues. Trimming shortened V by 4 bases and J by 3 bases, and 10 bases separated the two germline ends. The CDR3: CSVGGQDYEQYF. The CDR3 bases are TGCAGCGTTGGGGGACAAGACTACGAGCAGTACTTC.

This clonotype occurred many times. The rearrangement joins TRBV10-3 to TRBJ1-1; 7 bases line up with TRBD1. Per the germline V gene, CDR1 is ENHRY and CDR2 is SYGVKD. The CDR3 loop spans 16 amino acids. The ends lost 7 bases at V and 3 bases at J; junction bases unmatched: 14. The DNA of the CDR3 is TGTGCCATCACCCAACGAGGGGGCGCGTTGGACACTGAAGCTTTCTTT. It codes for CAITQRGGALDTEAFF.

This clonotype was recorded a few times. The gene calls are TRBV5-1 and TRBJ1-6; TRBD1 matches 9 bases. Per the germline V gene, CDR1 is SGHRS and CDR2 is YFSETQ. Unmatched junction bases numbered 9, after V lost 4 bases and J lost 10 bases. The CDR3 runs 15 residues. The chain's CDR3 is CASSLTGQGRSPLHF. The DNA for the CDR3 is TGCGCCAGCAGCCTCACGGGACAGGGACGGTCACCCCTCCACTTT.